Listed here are 4 T cell receptor beta chains from one sample, sequenced in a study of T-cell reconstitution after alpha-beta-depleted transplantation in children. Unique molecular identifiers featured in how the TCRbeta library was prepared. TCRdb re-derived calls from the PCR reads in MiXCR, one entry per CDR3 protein. The sample holds approximately 510,000 distinct CDR3 sequences, 15% to 20% seen once. Sample: PBMCs from the stem cell graft donor, taken from the stem cell graft. The source of these receptors is a human donor who donated a stem cell graft to a child with acute lymphoblastic leukemia.

This clonotype came up a few times. V and J are TRBV7-8 and TRBJ2-1; D may match TRBD1 or TRBD2 (5 bases each). The CDR3 contains 17 residues. V lost 1 base, J lost 1 base, and 14 bases lay in between. In germline, CDR1 is SGHVS, CDR2 FQNEAQ. The chain's CDR3 is CASSLVPRGPSYNEQFF. The CDR3, as DNA: TGTGCCAGCAGCTTAGTTCCTAGGGGACCTTCCTACAATGAGCAGTTCTTC.

J is TRBJ1-4 and V is TRBV5-5; D may be TRBD1 (5 bases). Germline V CDR1 and CDR2: SGHKS, YYEKEE (reference sequence). This CDR3 spans 16 amino acids. V was pared by 4 bases and J by 7 bases, with 20 bases between. The CDR3 nucleotides read TGTGCCAGCAGCCGGAAAGCCGGGACCATCTCTGAAAAACTGTTTTTT. Amino acids: CASSRKAGTISEKLFF.

This clonotype was picked up one time. This rearrangement joins TRBV4-1 to TRBJ2-1, with TRBD2 matching 7 bases. CDR3 length equals 14 residues. The ends lost 7 bases at V and 5 bases at J; junction bases unmatched: 8. Germline loops: CDR1 MGHRA, CDR2 YSYEKL. This chain's CDR3 is CASTHPSGNNEQFF. Written as DNA, the CDR3 is TGCGCCAGCACCCATCCTAGCGGCAACAATGAGCAGTTCTTC.

The V and J genes are TRBV12-3 or TRBV12-4 and TRBJ2-2; 13 nucleotides match TRBD2. The CDR3 has 16 residues. The V segment lost 5 bases and the J segment 4 bases; nucleotides outside the gene matches: 4. The CDR3 coding sequence is TGTGCCAGCAGTGGACTAGCGGGAGAGGGCACCGGGGAGCTGTTTTTT. Encoded protein: CASSGLAGEGTGELFF.